Shown below are 28 T cell receptor beta chains from a single sample sequenced in a study of blood T cell repertoires in COVID-19. Clones were sequenced by immunoSEQ multiplex PCR, and TCRdb holds only the in-frame ones, with some missing. The top ten clones hold around 0.7% of a sample with about 200,000 clones, approximately 86% of them seen once. The sequenced sample was peripheral blood. The receptors derive from a man between 40 and 49 years old with acute or convalescent COVID-19.

The sample holds a few counts of this clone. The V gene is TRBV6-6, the J gene TRBJ2-3; 11 nucleotides agree with TRBD2. The germline V gene encodes CDR1 MNHNY and CDR2 SVGAGI (reference sequence). CDR3 length: 16 residues. V lost 5 bases, J lost 4 bases, and 8 bases stayed unmatched. CDR3 residues: CASSPELAGGPDTQYF. The CDR3 bases are TGTGCCAGCAGTCCGGAATTAGCGGGAGGGCCAGATACGCAGTATTTT.

The chain links TRBV2 to TRBJ2-1; 13 nucleotides line up with TRBD2. Germline V lookup: CDR1 SNHLY, CDR2 FYNNEI. J gave up 5 bases and V 5 bases, and 6 bases lay outside the gene matches. This CDR3 is built from 16 residues. The chain's CDR3 is CASSFQLAGGNNEQFF. CDR3 DNA: TGTGCCAGCAGTTTTCAACTAGCGGGGGGGAACAATGAGCAGTTCTTC.

This chain uses TRBV19 with TRBJ2-7; 12 nucleotides match TRBD2. Germline CDR1 LNHDA, CDR2 SQIVND (reference sequence). The CDR3 extends over 15 amino acids. The V gene end was trimmed by 4 bases and the J gene end by 7 bases; junction bases not matched to a gene: 8. The CDR3 loop reads CASSTGLAGFGEQYF. CDR3 nucleotide sequence: TGTGCCAGTAGTACCGGACTAGCGGGATTCGGTGAGCAGTACTTC.

The CDR3 sequence is CASSLEPTGELFF. DNA of the CDR3: TGTGCCAGCAGCTTAGAGCCGACCGGGGAGCTGTTTTTT. The rearrangement joins TRBV7-2 to TRBJ2-2; no reliable D call. This CDR3 region has 13 residues. Germline CDR1 reads SGHTA; CDR2 reads FQGNSA. The V gene lost 1 base and the J gene lost 5 bases, with 5 bases spanning the gap.

This clone was recorded a few times. The V call is TRBV10-3, the J call TRBJ2-1; TRBD2 agrees at 8 bases. The junction had 12 bases not matched to a gene; V was cut back by 10 bases and J by 7 bases. The germline gives CDR1 ENHRY, CDR2 SYGVKD. The CDR3 sequence is 14 residues long. The CDR3 is CATQGGTSGNEQFF. DNA for the CDR3: TGTGCCACCCAAGGGGGGACTAGTGGGAATGAGCAGTTCTTC.

Here the CDR3 DNA reads TGTGCCAGCAGCTTAGAAAGTTCGAGGGTGCAGGAGCAGTACTTC. It codes for CASSLESSRVQEQYF. The chain recombines TRBV7-2 with TRBJ2-7; maybe TRBD2 (5 bases). The CDR3 has 15 amino acids. Trimming stripped 1 base from V and 7 bases from J, with 17 bases between. CDR1 and CDR2 (germline): SGHTA, FQGNSA.

The chain couples TRBV5-1 to TRBJ2-7, with a possible D match to TRBD1 (6 bases). Germline loops: CDR1 SGHRS, CDR2 YFSETQ. Deletions cut 4 bases from V and 4 bases from J, with 18 bases between. There are 15 residues in the CDR3. This CDR3 is CASSRAGTPPYEQYF. As DNA, the CDR3 is TGCGCCAGCAGCCGGGCCGGGACACCGCCTTACGAGCAGTACTTC.

The chain employs TRBV6-2 or TRBV6-3 and TRBJ2-2, with a weak D call TRBD2 (6 bases). The CDR3 contains 14 residues. V lost 4 bases, J lost 3 bases, and 9 bases lay in between. Looked up from germline, CDR1 is MNHEY and CDR2 is SVGEGT. The CDR3 DNA follows: TGTGCCAGCAGTTCGGGACTGCACACCGGGGAGCTGTTTTTT. It is translated as CASSSGLHTGELFF.

V usage is TRBV7-9 and J usage is TRBJ2-1, with 8 bases that match TRBD2. After removal of 7 bases from V and 9 bases from J, the junction contained 8 bases not matched to a gene. The germline CDR1 and CDR2 sequences are SEHNR and FQNEAQ (reference sequence). This CDR3 has 13 amino acids. The CDR3 sequence: CASNDGRGSEQFF. The CDR3 DNA reads TGTGCCAGCAATGACGGGAGGGGTAGTGAGCAGTTCTTC.

The V and J genes are TRBV5-1 and TRBJ2-2; 8 bases are a match to TRBD2. J gave up 6 bases and V 4 bases, and 5 bases lay outside the gene matches. The CDR3 sequence is 14 residues long. Germline V gene sequence: CDR1 SGHRS, CDR2 YFSETQ. This chain's CDR3 is CASSTGGGSGELFF. In DNA, the CDR3 is TGCGCCAGCAGCACCGGCGGGGGGTCCGGGGAGCTGTTTTTT.

The chain has TRBV5-8 and TRBJ1-1; D remains unclear. Germline V gene data show CDR1 as SGHTS and CDR2 as YDEGEE. Trimming stripped 4 bases from V and 1 base from J, with 5 bases between. The CDR3 has 12 amino acids. The CDR3 DNA follows: TGTGCCAGCAGCCTAACGAACACTGAAGCTTTCTTT. Protein sequence: CASSLTNTEAFF.

This chain connects TRBV7-2 to TRBJ2-3; 7 positions match TRBD1. The V segment lost 5 bases and the J segment 6 bases; nucleotides outside the gene matches: 14. CDR1 is SGHTA and CDR2 is FQGNSA in the germline V gene. This CDR3 has 16 residues. CDR3: CASSPDRDTWGDTQYF. CDR3 sequence (DNA): TGTGCCAGCAGCCCCGACAGGGACACTTGGGGGGATACGCAGTATTTT.

The chain has TRBV4-1 and TRBJ2-4; the D gene is possibly TRBD1 (5 bases). Trimming cost V 1 base and J 2 bases, with 21 bases left between them. The CDR3 covers 19 residues. In germline, CDR1 is MGHRA, CDR2 YSYEKL. Here the CDR3 DNA reads TGCGCCAGCAGCCAAGTGGTCAATCAGGGAAAGGTGTCCAAAAACATTCAGTACTTC. This sequence encodes CASSQVVNQGKVSKNIQYF.

The rearrangement uses TRBV4-3 and TRBJ2-1, with 11 bases identical to TRBD2. V dropped 4 bases and J dropped 9; count of bases not matched to a gene: 11. The CDR3 contains 16 residues. The germline V gene encodes CDR1 LGHNA and CDR2 YSLEER. The CDR3 spells CASSLYPGLAGPEQFF. CDR3 in DNA: TGCGCCAGCAGCCTTTACCCTGGACTAGCGGGTCCTGAGCAGTTCTTC.

This chain joins TRBV14 and TRBJ2-7; D might be TRBD2 (7 bases). Between the trimmed V and J ends, which lost 1 base and 0 bases, there was a span of 16 bases. Germline values: CDR1 SGHDN, CDR2 FVKESK. The CDR3 loop spans 17 amino acids. In nucleotides, the CDR3 is TGTGCCAGCAGCCAAGTCGGGGGGCCGGGCGGCTCCTACGAGCAGTACTTC. The encoded protein is CASSQVGGPGGSYEQYF.

This chain uses TRBV4-3 with TRBJ1-4, with TRBD1 matching 9 bases. Germline V lookup: CDR1 LGHNA, CDR2 YSLEER. Trimming removed 0 bases from V and 5 bases from J; junction bases left unmatched: 7. The CDR3 length is 17 residues. The CDR3 DNA reads TGCGCCAGCAGCCAAGAAGTTGCCGGGACAGGGAATGAAAAACTGTTTTTT. Its translation: CASSQEVAGTGNEKLFF.

The rearrangement joins TRBV18 to TRBJ1-2; 10 positions match TRBD1. Germline V gene lookup returns CDR1 KGHSH and CDR2 LQKENI. The V and J ends lost 2 bases and 8 bases, in that order; junction bases with no gene match: 2. This CDR3 contains 13 residues. CDR3 sequence reads: CASSPDRGLGYTF. CDR3 DNA sequence: TGTGCCAGCTCACCAGACAGGGGGCTCGGCTACACCTTC.

V is TRBV18 and J is TRBJ1-6; possibly TRBD1 for D (5 bases). From germline, CDR1 is KGHSH and CDR2 LQKENI. Trimming left V 2 bases short and J 6 bases short, with 17 bases between. The CDR3 sequence is 17 residues long. The CDR3 nucleotides are TGTGCCAGCTCACCAATGTTGACACAGGAAGTTAATTCACCCCTCCACTTT. Protein: CASSPMLTQEVNSPLHF.

The chain uses TRBV28 and TRBJ1-2; 8 bases fit TRBD1. CDR3 length: 13 amino acids. Germline CDR1 reads MDHEN; CDR2 reads SYDVKM. Trimming at V came to 3 bases and at J to 6 bases, leaving 3 bases not matched to a gene. Here the CDR3 reads CASSFSGGDGYTF. The CDR3 region has the DNA TGTGCCAGCAGTTTCTCAGGGGGCGATGGCTACACCTTC.

In this sample, this clone turned up once. The V and J genes are TRBV2 and TRBJ1-1; D remains ambiguous. The CDR3 sequence is 12 residues long. CDR1 SNHLY and CDR2 FYNNEI come from the germline V gene. Trimming removed 3 bases at V and 12 bases at J, with 14 bases between. The CDR3 loop is CASSERAGIPFF. CDR3 DNA: TGTGCCAGCAGTGAGAGGGCCGGGATACCTTTCTTT.

The V and J genes are TRBV6-5 and TRBJ1-5; perhaps TRBD1 as D (6 bases). The V end was cut by 6 bases, the J end by 2 bases, with 8 bases between. CDR1 MNHEY and CDR2 SVGAGI come from the germline V gene. The CDR3 spans 13 residues. The CDR3 spells CASRRQGNQPQHF. The DNA for the CDR3 is TGTGCCAGCAGGAGACAGGGCAATCAGCCCCAGCATTTT.

V usage is TRBV2 and J usage is TRBJ2-1; 10 bases align to TRBD2. V dropped 2 bases and J dropped 6; count of bases not matched to a gene: 4. The length of the CDR3 is 15 residues. CDR1 and CDR2 from the germline V gene are SNHLY and FYNNEI. CDR3 loop: CASSELAGAPNEQFF. DNA of the CDR3: TGTGCCAGCAGTGAACTAGCGGGAGCACCCAATGAGCAGTTCTTC.

V is TRBV5-1 and J is TRBJ2-7; possibly TRBD1 for D (6 bases). Germline lookup yields CDR1 SGHRS and CDR2 YFSETQ. V was pared by 2 bases and J by 0 bases, with 9 bases between. This CDR3 has 14 residues. The CDR3 nucleotides read TGCGCCAGCAGCTTCTACAGGGACTCCTACGAGCAGTACTTC. Encoded protein: CASSFYRDSYEQYF.

The chain carries TRBV5-1 and TRBJ1-4; 9 bases are a match to TRBD1. The CDR3 consists of 13 residues. The J segment lost 8 bases and the V segment lost 4 bases, leaving 3 bases of the junction unmatched. Per the germline V gene, CDR1 is SGHRS and CDR2 is YFSETQ. The CDR3 here is CASSPGTGEKLFF. The CDR3 DNA sequence: TGCGCCAGCAGCCCTGGGACAGGGGAAAAACTGTTTTTT.

The chain employs TRBV19 and TRBJ2-1; TRBD1 might be the D (5 bases). Germline V lookup: CDR1 LNHDA, CDR2 SQIVND (reference sequence). The CDR3 runs to 15 residues. Between the trimmed V and J ends, which lost 5 bases and 6 bases, there was a span of 17 bases. CDR3 in DNA: TGTGCCAGTAGTTACCGCTTGGGGCTGGGCAATGAGCAGTTCTTC. Translation gives CASSYRLGLGNEQFF.

The J gene is TRBJ2-3, the V gene TRBV5-1; TRBD2 might be the D (6 bases). CDR1 SGHRS and CDR2 YFSETQ come from the germline V gene. CDR3 length: 16 residues. V lost 4 bases, J lost 8 bases, and 23 bases lay in between. CDR3 sequence reads: CASSRLAPPLEGTQYF. The CDR3 DNA is TGCGCCAGCAGCCGTCTAGCGCCACCCCTTGAGGGTACGCAGTATTTT.

V gene TRBV5-1 combines with J gene TRBJ1-1; TRBD1 matches at 7 bases. V gave up 4 bases and J gave up 0 bases; unmatched junction bases: 21. CDR3 length: 20 amino acids. Looked up from germline, CDR1 is SGHRS and CDR2 is YFSETQ. Written as DNA, the CDR3 is TGCGCCAGCAGCCCCCGTGCCGGACAGGAAATCACTTTCATGAACACTGAAGCTTTCTTT. Translation: CASSPRAGQEITFMNTEAFF.

V and J are TRBV18 and TRBJ1-1; D gene ambiguous. The CDR3 totals 15 residues. From germline, CDR1 is KGHSH and CDR2 LQKENI. Deletions cut 0 bases from V and 3 bases from J, with 11 bases between. Here the CDR3 DNA reads TGTGCCAGCTCACCACCTTCGCGGGCGGACACTGAAGCTTTCTTT. Translated: CASSPPSRADTEAFF. Drawing the rest from reference TRBV18 and TRBJ1-1, the complete variable domain is NAGVMQNPRHLVRRRGQEARLRCSPMKGHSHVYWYRQLPEEGLKFMVYLQKENIIDESGMPKERFSAEFPKEGPSILRIQQVVRGDSAAYFCASSPPSRADTEAFFGQGTRLTVV.